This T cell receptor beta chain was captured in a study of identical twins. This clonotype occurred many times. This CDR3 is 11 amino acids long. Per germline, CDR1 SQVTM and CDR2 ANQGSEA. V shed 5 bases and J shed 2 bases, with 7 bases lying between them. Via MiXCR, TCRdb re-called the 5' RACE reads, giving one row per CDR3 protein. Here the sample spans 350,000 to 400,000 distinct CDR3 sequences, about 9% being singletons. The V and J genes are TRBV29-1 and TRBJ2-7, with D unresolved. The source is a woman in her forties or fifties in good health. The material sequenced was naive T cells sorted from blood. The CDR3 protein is CSVLNTYEQYF. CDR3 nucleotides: TGCAGCGTTCTCAACACCTACGAGCAGTACTTC.